The 23 T cell receptor beta chains in this list originate from one sample, sequenced in a study of low-dose radiotherapy and immunotherapy resistance in tumors. Sample time point: after trial treatment. The treatment was: LDRT plus nivolumab, ipilimumab, low-dose cyclophosphamide and aspirin (RACIN trial). Primers targeting TRAV and TRBV primed first-strand cDNA, covering alpha and beta chains. The authors ran about 18 PCR cycles to amplify TCRs with a constant-region primer and V-primer adapter. One entry per CDR3 protein, called by TCRdb with MiXCR from the reads. The data contain approximately 100,000 distinct CDR3 sequences, less than 25% of them singletons. Sequenced material: PBMCs, taken after low-dose radiotherapy plus immunotherapy. The receptors shown here come from a male donor with prostate cancer.

V is TRBV6-2 or TRBV6-3 and J is TRBJ2-7; D gene ambiguous. This CDR3 is 11 amino acids long. The V gene's germline CDR1 is MNHEY and CDR2 SVGEGT. Trimming removed 5 bases from V and 5 bases from J, with 7 bases in between. The DNA for the CDR3 is TGTGCCAGCAGTCCCGGACACGAGCAGTACTTC. Protein sequence: CASSPGHEQYF.

This clonotype was detected ten times or more. The chain is built from TRBV12-3 or TRBV12-4 and TRBJ1-5; D is unresolved. Trimming stripped 1 base from V and 10 bases from J, with 8 bases between. The CDR3 is 12 amino acids. The DNA of the CDR3 is TGTGCCAGCAGTTTAGACTTCTACCCCCAGCATTTT. This encodes CASSLDFYPQHF.

This clonotype appeared many times. This chain joins TRBV12-3 or TRBV12-4 and TRBJ1-2; 7 bases fit TRBD1. This CDR3 has 15 amino acids. V dropped 6 bases and J dropped 5; count of bases not matched to a gene: 12. The CDR3 spells CASSYSGTVNYGYTF. The CDR3 DNA follows: TGTGCCAGCAGCTATTCCGGGACAGTTAATTATGGCTACACCTTC.

This clonotype was observed at least ten times. The CDR3 DNA is TGTGCCAGCAGTCGCCCCCGGGACTATGGCTACACCTTC. Translation gives CASSRPRDYGYTF. This sequence joins TRBV6-6 and TRBJ1-2; no definite D call. CDR1 is MNHNY, CDR2 SVGAGI, per germline (reference sequence). Trimming took 5 bases from V and 3 from J, leaving 10 bases between them. CDR3 length equals 13 residues.

The rearrangement joins TRBV5-4 to TRBJ2-1; possible D gene TRBD1, 6 bases. Germline V gene sequence: CDR1 SGHNT, CDR2 YYREEE (reference sequence). The ends were cut back, 7 bases at V and 8 bases at J, with 16 bases in the middle. The CDR3 spans 13 residues. CDR3: CASGVQGSDEQFF. In nucleotides, the CDR3 is TGTGCCAGCGGAGTACAGGGTAGCGATGAGCAGTTCTTC.

The chain links TRBV9 to TRBJ2-5; perhaps D is TRBD1 or TRBD2 (5 bases each). The CDR3 covers 14 residues. The germline V gene has CDR1 SGDLS and CDR2 YYNGEE. Trimming left V 3 bases short and J 7 bases short, with 16 bases between. Here the CDR3 DNA reads TGTGCCAGCAGCGGCAGAGGGAGCACAGGGACCCAGTACTTC. Protein product: CASSGRGSTGTQYF.

In its sample, this clonotype was seen many times. CDR3 nucleotide sequence: TGTGCCAGCAGCTTAGATCCAGTGGGGGGGCAGACCCAGTACTTC. Its translation: CASSLDPVGGQTQYF. V usage is TRBV11-2 and J usage is TRBJ2-5, with D tentatively TRBD2 (7 bases). V was trimmed by 0 bases and J by 6 bases, leaving 14 bases between them. Germline V gene sequence: CDR1 SGHAT, CDR2 FQNNGV. The CDR3 loop spans 15 amino acids.

This rearrangement joins TRBV9 to TRBJ2-5; D not certain. The CDR3 is 13 amino acids. Germline CDR1 is SGDLS and CDR2 is YYNGEE. With 0 bases removed from V and 1 base from J, the gap between germline ends came to 4 bases. CDR3 amino acids: CASSVDGQETQYF. DNA of the CDR3: TGTGCCAGCAGCGTAGATGGCCAAGAGACCCAGTACTTC. The entire variable domain, with the rest obtained from reference TRBV9 and TRBJ2-5, is as follows: DSGVTQTPKHLITATGQRVTLRCSPRSGDLSVYWYQQSLDQGLQFLIQYYNGEERAKGNILERFSAQQFPDLHSELNLSSLELGDSALYFCASSVDGQETQYFGPGTRLLVL.

This clonotype was picked up many times. This chain joins TRBV29-1 and TRBJ1-5; D gene unclear. Germline V gene sequence: CDR1 SQVTM, CDR2 ANQGSEA. With 4 bases removed from V and 0 bases from J, the gap between germline ends came to 7 bases. CDR3 length equals 13 residues. The CDR3 here is CSVVTSSNQPQHF. DNA of the CDR3: TGCAGCGTTGTCACCAGTAGCAATCAGCCCCAGCATTTT.

This clonotype was seen at least ten times. V gene TRBV7-2 combines with J gene TRBJ1-4, with unresolved D. Deletions cut 5 bases from V and 8 bases from J, with 15 bases between. This CDR3 is built from 14 residues. Germline V gene data show CDR1 as SGHTA and CDR2 as FQGNSA. Here the CDR3 reads CASSPRQAPEKLFF. CDR3 nucleotides: TGTGCCAGCAGCCCGCGGCAGGCGCCCGAAAAACTGTTTTTT.

At least ten counts were recorded for this clonotype. The chain carries TRBV7-9 and TRBJ2-5; D perhaps matches TRBD2 (5 bases). The CDR3 has 16 residues. Germline V CDR1 and CDR2: SEHNR, FQNEAQ (reference sequence). The V end lost 5 bases, the J end lost 2 bases, and 18 bases lay between the germline ends. CDR3: CASSDRREGRQETQYF. CDR3 sequence (DNA): TGTGCCAGCAGCGATAGAAGAGAGGGTCGGCAAGAGACCCAGTACTTC.

V gene TRBV12-3 or TRBV12-4 combines with J gene TRBJ2-7; TRBD1 matches at 9 bases. V lost 6 bases to trimming and J lost 3 bases; unmatched junction nucleotides: 6. This CDR3 has 14 residues. The CDR3 bases are TGTGCCAGCAGCTACGGGACAGGGCGCTACGAGCAGTACTTC. It encodes CASSYGTGRYEQYF.

The count of this clonotype is one. This rearrangement joins TRBV5-1 to TRBJ1-1; TRBD1 is a possible D gene (6 bases). Germline V gene sequence: CDR1 SGHRS, CDR2 YFSETQ. The CDR3 consists of 15 residues. V lost 0 bases, J lost 0 bases, and 9 bases lay in between. The chain's CDR3 is CASSLVGALNTEAFF. For the CDR3, the DNA is TGCGCCAGCAGCTTGGTGGGGGCCCTGAACACTGAAGCTTTCTTT. The complete variable domain, with remaining parts taken from reference TRBV5-1 and TRBJ1-1, reads KAGVTQTPRYLIKTRGQQVTLSCSPISGHRSVSWYQQTPGQGLQFLFEYFSETQRNKGNFPGRFSGRQFSNSRSEMNVSTLELGDSALYLCASSLVGALNTEAFFGQGTRLTVV.

This clonotype has a count of ten or more. The V gene is TRBV29-1, the J gene TRBJ2-1; 9 bases are shared with TRBD2. With V trimmed by 4 bases and J by 5 bases, 3 bases remained unmatched. CDR1 is SQVTM, CDR2 ANQGSEA, per germline. The CDR3 is made up of 13 amino acids. In DNA, the CDR3 is TGCAGCGTTGGGCGGGGGGGAAACAATGAGCAGTTCTTC. Translating gives CSVGRGGNNEQFF.

This clonotype was counted at least ten times. V usage is TRBV14 and J usage is TRBJ2-1; no reliable D call. Trimming took off 1 base at V and 8 bases at J, with 15 bases between the two ends. CDR1 is SGHDN and CDR2 is FVKESK in the germline V gene. The CDR3 has 15 residues. The CDR3: CASSQVLVWVDEQFF. As DNA, the CDR3 is TGTGCCAGCAGCCAAGTCCTAGTGTGGGTGGATGAGCAGTTCTTC.

This chain connects TRBV28 to TRBJ2-3; D unresolved. V was cut by 2 bases and J by 2 bases, with 11 bases left in between. Germline CDR1 MDHEN, CDR2 SYDVKM. This CDR3 contains 15 residues. The CDR3 reads CASSLRRNPTDTQYF. The DNA for the CDR3 is TGTGCCAGCAGTTTAAGGCGGAACCCCACAGATACGCAGTATTTT.

This clonotype was picked up many times. The chain couples TRBV12-3 or TRBV12-4 to TRBJ1-2, with D tentatively TRBD1 (5 bases). The V end lost 7 bases, the J end lost 6 bases, and 18 bases lay between the germline ends. CDR3 length equals 14 residues. The DNA of the CDR3 is TGTGCCAGCACTCCGAAAAGGGGACGGGATGGCTACACCTTC. It is translated as CASTPKRGRDGYTF.

This clonotype was detected a few times. The genes are TRBV29-1 and TRBJ2-1; maybe TRBD1 (5 bases). Between the trimmed V and J ends, which lost 3 bases and 1 base, there was a span of 7 bases. CDR1 is SQVTM, CDR2 ANQGSEA, per germline. CDR3 length equals 13 residues. CDR3 sequence: CSVDRQSYNEQFF. For the CDR3, the DNA is TGCAGCGTTGATAGACAGTCCTACAATGAGCAGTTCTTC.

This clonotype was seen many times. The chain uses TRBV12-3 or TRBV12-4 and TRBJ2-1, with D unresolved. This CDR3 is 13 amino acids long. The V end was cut by 1 base, the J end by 9 bases, with 10 bases between. CDR3 in DNA: TGTGCCAGCAGTTTAGGAGCGACTGTTGAGCAGTTCTTC. Its protein is CASSLGATVEQFF.

This clonotype was detected ten times or more. The CDR3 coding sequence is TGCGCCAGCAGCCAATTAGGTTTCTCCGAGCAGTACTTC. This translates into CASSQLGFSEQYF. The V call is TRBV4-3, the J call TRBJ2-7; the D is unclear. The CDR3 spans 13 residues. With 2 bases removed from V and 6 bases from J, the gap between germline ends came to 11 bases. The germline gives CDR1 LGHNA, CDR2 YSLEER.

Of note for this clonotype: This is likely an artifact of a read error, given a far larger clone one base away. The chain combines TRBV23-1 with TRBJ2-1, with D hard to call. TRBV23-1 is given ORF status, its function remaining uncertain. The CDR3 is 12 amino acids. Between the trimmed V and J ends, which lost 2 bases and 10 bases, there was a span of 9 bases. In nucleotides, the CDR3 is TGCGCCAGCAGTCAACCCGGATACGAGCAGTTCTTC. It translates to CASSQPGYEQFF.

This clonotype was detected ten times or more. The chain's CDR3 is CSAAPATFTYEQYF. CDR3 coding DNA: TGCAGTGCGGCCCCGGCGACTTTCACCTACGAGCAGTACTTC. The V call is TRBV20-1, the J call TRBJ2-7; no clear D gene. Trimming pared 6 bases from V and 2 bases from J, leaving 17 bases between. Germline CDR1 DFQATT, CDR2 SNEGSKA (reference sequence). The length of the CDR3 is 14 residues.

Ten or more counts support this clonotype. The chain carries TRBV20-1 and TRBJ2-2; 12 bases fit TRBD1. This CDR3 has 15 amino acids. V trimming: 5 bases; J trimming: 1 base; junction bases outside the gene matches: 2. Germline V gene data show CDR1 as DFQATT and CDR2 as SNEGSKA (reference sequence). The CDR3 coding sequence is TGCAGTGCTGGGACAGGGGGCTGGAACACCGGGGAGCTGTTTTTT. Amino acids: CSAGTGGWNTGELFF.